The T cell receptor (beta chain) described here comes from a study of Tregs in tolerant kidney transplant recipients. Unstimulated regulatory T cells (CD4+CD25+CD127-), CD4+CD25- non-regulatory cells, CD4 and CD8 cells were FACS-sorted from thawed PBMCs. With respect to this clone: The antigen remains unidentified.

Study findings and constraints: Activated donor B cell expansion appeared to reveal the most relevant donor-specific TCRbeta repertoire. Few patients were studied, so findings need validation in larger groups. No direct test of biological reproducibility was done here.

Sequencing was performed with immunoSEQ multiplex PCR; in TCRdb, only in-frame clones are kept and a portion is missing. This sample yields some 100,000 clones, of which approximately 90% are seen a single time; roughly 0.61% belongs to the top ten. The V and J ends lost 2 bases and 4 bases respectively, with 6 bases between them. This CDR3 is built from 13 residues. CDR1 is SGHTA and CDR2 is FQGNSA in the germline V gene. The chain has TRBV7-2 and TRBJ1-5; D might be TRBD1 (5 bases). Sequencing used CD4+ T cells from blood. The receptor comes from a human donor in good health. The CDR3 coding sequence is TGTGCCAGCAGCTTACAGGGTAATCAGCCCCAGCATTTT. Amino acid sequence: CASSLQGNQPQHF.